Listed below are T cell receptor beta chains from one sample, sequenced in a study of chemoradiotherapy in HPV16-positive cancers. Produced via immunoSEQ multiplex PCR; TCRdb's table is partial and in-frame only. Seen here are fewer than 70,000 clones, about 88% observed once, and the top ten hold around 3.5%. This specimen was blood, taken from a patient who underwent chemoradiotherapy. The origin of the receptors is a human donor with HPV-associated anogenital cancer. The CDR3 runs from the conserved cysteine through the conserved F or W. The D gene is left open where the match is weak. Expanded clones are given a class, and other clones once, few, many or no size at all.

. | TRBJ2-7 | TRBV7-9 | . | CASSLNSYEQYF | TGTGCCAGCAGCTTAAACAGCTACGAGCAGTACTTC
TRBD1 | TRBJ2-3 | TRBV11-2 | . | CASSADRGGTDTQYF | TGTGCCAGCAGCGCGGACAGGGGGGGGACAGATACGCAGTATTTT
TRBD1 | TRBJ2-5 | TRBV7-9 | few | CASSGGTGAEQETQYF | TGTGCCAGCAGCGGGGGGACAGGGGCTGAGCAAGAGACCCAGTACTTC
. | TRBJ1-3 | TRBV2 | . | CASIAGLQSGNTIYF | TGTGCCAGCATCGCCGGGCTTCAATCTGGAAACACCATATATTTT
. | TRBJ2-7 | TRBV5-6 | . | CASSLSGVSYEQYF | TGTGCCAGCAGCTTGTCAGGGGTTAGCTACGAGCAGTACTTC
. | TRBJ1-1 | TRBV9 | . | CASSVGPSDTEAFF | TGTGCCAGCAGCGTGGGGCCTTCAGACACTGAAGCTTTCTTT
. | TRBJ2-5 | TRBV7-8 | . | CASSSALMGETQYF | TGTGCCAGCAGCTCCGCCCTAATGGGAGAGACCCAGTACTTC
TRBD1 | TRBJ1-6 | TRBV4-2 | . | CASSQVDRANSPLHF | TGTGCCAGCAGCCAAGTCGACAGGGCAAATTCACCCCTCCACTTT
. | TRBJ2-3 | TRBV5-1 | . | CASSGGRGSTDTQYF | TGCGCCAGCAGCGGCGGCCGGGGGAGCACAGATACGCAGTATTTT
. | TRBJ1-1 | TRBV5-4 | . | CASSPRRENTEAFF | TGTGCCAGCAGCCCACGCAGGGAGAACACTGAAGCTTTCTTT
. | TRBJ2-7 | TRBV5-6 | . | CASSPDWGSSYEQYF | TGTGCCAGCAGTCCCGACTGGGGAAGCTCCTACGAGCAGTACTTC
TRBD1 | TRBJ2-5 | TRBV27 | . | CASSPGGRETQYF | TGTGCCAGCAGCCCAGGGGGAAGAGAGACCCAGTACTTC
. | TRBJ2-7 | TRBV5-4 | . | CASSHGDIPYEQYF | TGTGCCAGCAGCCACGGGGATATTCCCTACGAGCAGTACTTC
TRBD1 | TRBJ1-2 | TRBV25-1 | . | CASRDRSLDGYTF | TGTGCCAGCCGGGACAGGAGCCTAGATGGCTACACCTTC
. | TRBJ2-1 | TRBV30 | . | CAWSRKGSSYNEQFF | TGTGCCTGGAGTCGGAAGGGGAGCTCCTACAATGAGCAGTTCTTC
. | TRBJ2-7 | TRBV7-2 | once | CASSLGHTGEQYF | TGTGCCAGCAGCCTCGGACACACTGGGGAGCAGTACTTC
TRBD2 | TRBJ2-1 | TRBV28 | . | CASSRRLAGGRDEQFF | TGTGCCAGCAGTCGGAGACTAGCGGGGGGCCGGGATGAGCAGTTCTTC
. | TRBJ1-2 | TRBV5-4 | . | CASSSSQRGDYGYTF | TGTGCCAGCAGCTCGAGTCAGAGGGGGGACTATGGCTACACCTTC
. | TRBJ1-2 | TRBV6-1 | . | CASSGGGYGYTF | TGTGCCAGCAGTGGGGGAGGCTATGGCTACACCTTC
. | TRBJ2-1 | TRBV2 | . | CASKESPGDEQFF | TGTGCCAGCAAAGAGAGTCCCGGGGATGAGCAGTTCTTC
. | TRBJ2-5 | TRBV20-1 | . | CSATTGETQYF | TGCAGTGCAACGACAGGAGAGACCCAGTACTTC
. | TRBJ1-2 | TRBV14 | . | CASSQGRDKTNYGYTF | TGTGCCAGCAGCCAAGGGAGGGACAAAACTAACTATGGCTACACCTTC
TRBD1 | TRBJ1-4 | TRBV6-5 | . | CASSQQGRNEKLFF | TGTGCCAGCAGCCAACAGGGGAGAAATGAAAAACTGTTTTTT
TRBD1 | TRBJ1-2 | TRBV6-5 | . | CASSYSGQGVNYTF | TGTGCCAGCAGTTATTCGGGACAGGGGGTGAACTACACCTTC
. | TRBJ2-7 | TRBV7-9 | . | CASSLGAGVEQYF | TGTGCCAGCAGCTTAGGGGCAGGGGTCGAGCAGTACTTC
. | TRBJ1-1 | TRBV7-2 | . | CASSLGHTVNTEAFF | TGTGCCAGCAGCTTAGGCCATACAGTGAACACTGAAGCTTTCTTT
TRBD1 | TRBJ1-6 | TRBV4-3 | once | CASSQEVTGANSPLHF | TGCGCCAGCAGCCAAGAGGTCACAGGGGCAAATTCACCCCTCCACTTT
TRBD1 | TRBJ2-2 | TRBV5-4 | . | CASSFPGQGANGELFF | TGTGCCAGCAGCTTTCCGGGACAGGGGGCGAACGGGGAGCTGTTTTTT
TRBD1 | TRBJ2-2 | TRBV12-5 | once | CASGLGQGGELFF | TGTGCTAGTGGTTTGGGACAGGGAGGGGAGCTGTTTTTT
. | TRBJ2-7 | TRBV28 | . | CASSLVSGGFLDEQYF | TGTGCCAGCAGTTTGGTTTCGGGGGGCTTTCTCGACGAGCAGTACTTC
. | TRBJ1-4 | TRBV30 | . | CAWSEGRSTNEKLFF | TGTGCCTGGTCCGAAGGCCGTTCAACTAATGAAAAACTGTTTTTT
TRBD1 | TRBJ2-7 | TRBV6-9 | once | CASSRRDRVPEQYF | TGTGCCAGCAGCCGACGGGACAGGGTTCCCGAGCAGTACTTC
. | TRBJ2-2 | TRBV6-5 | . | CASNQAGGNTGELFF | TGTGCCAGCAATCAAGCGGGTGGGAACACCGGGGAGCTGTTTTTT
. | TRBJ2-5 | TRBV7-2 | . | CASSLAGGRETQYF | TGTGCCAGCAGCTTAGCGGGGGGGCGGGAGACCCAGTACTTC